The T cell receptor beta chain under discussion was sequenced for a study of shared clonotypes between healthy human individuals. As for the study in general: A few men and a couple of women, aged 18 to 49, were donors. A donor's plate count was three for CD4 naive and three for CD4 memory; CD8 naive had two and CD8 memory one.

Using about 0.2 ug DNA, approximately 30,000 T cell genomes, the sorted-subset replicate PCRs were run. The protocol was immunoSEQ multiplex PCR, while the TCRdb copy is restricted to in-frame clones and leaves out a portion. The sample records around 1.9 million clones, just over 90% being singletons. Naive CD8 cells comprised CD45RO-negative, CCR7-positively selected cells, excluding terminally differentiated effector memory CD45RA+ cells. The CDR3 runs 17 residues. Trimming left V 2 bases short and J 4 bases short, with 17 bases between. Looked up from germline, CDR1 is KGHSH and CDR2 is LQKENI. The sample comprised naive CD8+ T cells from PBMCs. V gene TRBV18 combines with J gene TRBJ2-2; D might be TRBD2 (5 bases). This TCR was recovered from a man younger than 35 in good health. Some clones in this sample may be carry-over from other donors' samples. The CDR3 reads CASSPTRGSRSTGELFF. DNA for the CDR3: TGTGCCAGCTCACCAACCAGAGGGTCACGATCCACCGGGGAGCTGTTTTTT. The full variable domain, in which reference TRBV18 and TRBJ2-2 provide the parts outside the CDR3, is NAGVMQNPRHLVRRRGQEARLRCSPMKGHSHVYWYRQLPEEGLKFMVYLQKENIIDESGMPKERFSAEFPKEGPSILRIQQVVRGDSAAYFCASSPTRGSRSTGELFFGEGSRLTVL.